A single TCR beta chain is shown here with its context. This sample is part of a study of shared T cell receptors in the human thymus. The repertoire was sequenced with immunoSEQ multiplex PCR; TCRdb's copy has only in-frame clones and lacks some. The sample holds about 710,000 clones, around 87% seen once. Germline V gene data show CDR1 as SGHRS and CDR2 as YFSETQ. There are 16 residues in the CDR3. J lost 4 bases, V lost 0 bases, and 7 bases had no gene match. This sample also belongs to another study, concerning human thymus T cells. As that report states: Infants, healthy and Finnish, who were having corrective surgery for congenital heart defects served as donors. From resections taken during corrective heart surgery, the thymus tissue was obtained. Apparent skewing of V and J gene usage characterized both thymic and blood repertoires. A high degree of thymic repertoire overlap among unrelated individuals was reported in related research.

The receptor was derived from a boy under three years old with a congenital heart defect. The chain carries TRBV5-1 and TRBJ2-3, with 8 bases lining up with TRBD2. The sequencing sample was made of thymocytes. CDR3: CASSLAPGGRADTQYF. CDR3 sequence (DNA): TGCGCCAGCAGCTTGGCCCCGGGGGGGCGGGCAGATACGCAGTATTTT.